This entry lists 22 T cell receptor beta chains sequenced from one sample in a study of blood T cell repertoires in COVID-19. The assay was immunoSEQ multiplex PCR, and TCRdb's table has in-frame clones only and misses some. This table holds about 250,000 clones, about 80% found once. Material for sequencing was peripheral blood. The receptors were sampled from a person aged 70 to 85 with COVID-19, enrolled during active disease.

In this sample, this clone turned up once. The chain carries TRBV15 and TRBJ2-7; possibly TRBD2 for D (6 bases). The CDR3 runs 15 residues. The V end lost 6 bases, the J end lost 3 bases, and 18 bases lay between the germline ends. In germline, CDR1 is LNHNV, CDR2 YYDKDF (reference sequence). The CDR3 DNA reads TGTGCCACCAGGTACGGGGACTCGTCAAACTACGAGCAGTACTTC. This sequence encodes CATRYGDSSNYEQYF.

The CDR3 DNA sequence: TGTGCCAGCAGCCAAGGTCGCGGCGCCAACACCGGGGAGCTGTTTTTT. Its protein product is CASSQGRGANTGELFF. This chain joins TRBV3-1 (or the pseudogene TRBV3-2) and TRBJ2-2; no clear D gene. Looked up from germline, CDR1 is LGHDT and CDR2 is YNNKEL (reference sequence). CDR3 length: 16 amino acids. V shed 1 base and J shed 2 bases, with 11 bases lying between them.

This clone has only a few counts. V gene TRBV27 combines with J gene TRBJ1-6; no clear D. Trimming took off 4 bases at V and 7 bases at J, with 14 bases between the two ends. Per germline, CDR1 MNHEY and CDR2 SMNVEV (reference sequence). The CDR3 extends over 15 amino acids. CDR3 loop: CASSSHYGENSPLHF. The CDR3 bases are TGTGCCAGCAGTTCACACTACGGGGAGAATTCACCCCTCCACTTT.

This clone was seen a handful of times. The chain is built from TRBV19 and TRBJ1-5, with TRBD1 matching 11 bases. Looked up from germline, CDR1 is LNHDA and CDR2 is SQIVND (reference sequence). The CDR3 spans 15 residues. V trimming: 7 bases; J trimming: 6 bases; junction bases outside the gene matches: 8. CDR3: CASKLGQGASQPQHF. The CDR3 nucleotides read TGTGCCAGTAAGTTAGGACAGGGGGCCTCTCAGCCCCAGCATTTT.

The chain couples TRBV7-2 to TRBJ1-1; D is uncertain. The V and J ends lost 1 base and 1 base respectively, with 4 bases between them. Germline CDR1 reads SGHTA; CDR2 reads FQGNSA. The CDR3 consists of 13 residues. The CDR3 reads CASSLGQNTEAFF. The CDR3 DNA follows: TGTGCCAGCAGCTTAGGGCAGAACACTGAAGCTTTCTTT.

V usage is TRBV5-4 and J usage is TRBJ1-1; D possibly corresponds to TRBD1 (6 bases). Trimming took 4 bases from V and 4 from J, leaving 14 bases between them. CDR3 length equals 14 residues. CDR1 SGHNT and CDR2 YYREEE come from the germline V gene (reference sequence). CDR3 nucleotide sequence: TGTGCCAGCAGCCCAAAAGGGGGAGCCACTGAAGCTTTCTTT. Amino acids: CASSPKGGATEAFF. Complete variable domain (other parts from reference TRBV5-4 and TRBJ1-1): ETGVTQSPTHLIKTRGQQVTLRCSSQSGHNTVSWYQQALGQGPQFIFQYYREEENGRGNFPPRFSGLQFPNYSSELNVNALELDDSALYLCASSPKGGATEAFFGQGTRLTVV.

This chain uses TRBV30 with TRBJ2-1; possibly TRBD1 for D (5 bases). Trimming left V 5 bases short and J 6 bases short, with 8 bases between. The CDR3 loop spans 11 amino acids. The V gene's germline CDR1 is GTSNPN and CDR2 SVGIG (reference sequence). The CDR3 loop reads CAWGASNEQFF. The DNA of the CDR3 is TGTGCCTGGGGGGCTAGCAATGAGCAGTTCTTC. Together with reference TRBV30 and TRBJ2-1, the CDR3 gives the full variable domain: SQTIHQWPATLVQPVGSPLSLECTVEGTSNPNLYWYRQAAGRGLQLLFYSVGIGQISSEVPQNLSASRPQDRQFILSSKKLLLSDSGFYLCAWGASNEQFFGPGTRLTVL.

The rearrangement joins TRBV28 to TRBJ2-7; 11 nucleotides match TRBD2. J gave up 3 bases and V 7 bases, and 5 bases lay outside the gene matches. Germline V CDR1 and CDR2: MDHEN, SYDVKM. There are 14 residues in the CDR3. CDR3 protein: CASNVAGGIYEQYF. CDR3 sequence (DNA): TGTGCCAGCAACGTAGCGGGAGGGATCTACGAGCAGTACTTC.

This clone has only one observation. The chain has TRBV27 and TRBJ2-7; 8 positions agree with TRBD1. The J segment lost 0 bases and the V segment lost 4 bases, leaving 8 bases of the junction unmatched. The CDR3 length is 16 residues. Germline CDR1 and CDR2: MNHEY and SMNVEV (reference sequence). The CDR3 DNA follows: TGTGCCAGCAGTTCGTCCCGACAGGGGAGCTCCTACGAGCAGTACTTC. It yields the protein CASSSSRQGSSYEQYF.

Concerning this clone: Relative to the germline gene, one junction end is altered; a read error may explain this. The chain employs TRBV7-8 and TRBJ1-2; D ambiguous. The CDR3 totals 14 residues. The germline gives CDR1 SGHVS, CDR2 FQNEAQ. The CDR3 region is CASSLAPSNYGYTF. The DNA of the CDR3 is TGTGCCAGCAGTTTAGCCCCCTCTAACTATGGCTACACCTTC.

This chain connects TRBV6-2 or TRBV6-3 to TRBJ1-1; the D is unclear. CDR1 is MNHEY and CDR2 is SVGEGT in the germline V gene. The CDR3 loop spans 13 amino acids. Trimming removed 7 bases at V and 4 bases at J, with 13 bases between. CDR3 loop: CASTPRHGTEAFF. The CDR3 nucleotides are TGTGCCAGCACCCCGAGGCACGGCACTGAAGCTTTCTTT.

The table lists this clone with a few counts. J is TRBJ2-7 and V is TRBV5-4; 7 bases are shared with TRBD2. V lost 4 bases to trimming and J lost 0 bases; unmatched junction nucleotides: 4. The germline V gene has CDR1 SGHNT and CDR2 YYREEE (reference sequence). The CDR3 contains 14 residues. The CDR3 spells CASSRAGNSYEQYF. In DNA, the CDR3 is TGTGCCAGCAGCCGAGCGGGGAACTCCTACGAGCAGTACTTC.

The gene calls are TRBV10-3 and TRBJ1-5; 8 bases are a match to TRBD1. The J segment lost 0 bases and the V segment lost 4 bases, leaving 5 bases of the junction unmatched. Germline assignment: CDR1 ENHRY and CDR2 SYGVKD. CDR3 size: 16 residues. In DNA form, the CDR3 reads TGTGCCATCAGTGGGGACAGGACGTATAGCAATCAGCCCCAGCATTTT. It is translated as CAISGDRTYSNQPQHF.

This clone turned up a few times. The DNA for the CDR3 is TGTGCCAGCAGTTTTAGCGGGAGGTTCACCGGGGAGCTGTTTTTT. It is translated as CASSFSGRFTGELFF. The chain has TRBV28 and TRBJ2-2, with TRBD2 identical over 10 bases. V was clipped by 3 bases and J by 4 bases; unmatched bases: 2. Germline V gene lookup returns CDR1 MDHEN and CDR2 SYDVKM. This CDR3 contains 15 residues.

The V and J genes are TRBV14 and TRBJ2-1; TRBD2 matches 13 bases. Trimming at V came to 2 bases and at J to 11 bases, leaving 9 bases not matched to a gene. CDR1 is SGHDN, CDR2 FVKESK, per germline. The CDR3 length is 16 residues. Written as DNA, the CDR3 is TGTGCCAGCAGCCAACAGACTAGCGGGAGGCTCCGGCAGCAGTTCTTC. Its protein product is CASSQQTSGRLRQQFF.

The J gene is TRBJ1-2, the V gene TRBV9; possible D gene TRBD1, 6 bases. CDR1 and CDR2 from the germline V gene are SGDLS and YYNGEE. This CDR3 contains 17 residues. Trimming shortened V by 0 bases and J by 2 bases, and 17 bases separated the two germline ends. The CDR3, as DNA: TGTGCCAGCAGCGTAGATAACTCGAGAGGGGGAAACTATGGCTACACCTTC. It yields the protein CASSVDNSRGGNYGYTF.

This chain uses TRBV7-3 with TRBJ2-2; maybe TRBD1 (6 bases). Germline CDR1 is SGHTA and CDR2 is FQGTGA. The CDR3 is made up of 15 amino acids. V was clipped by 6 bases and J by 1 base, with 12 bases between them. CDR3 residues: CASRSGTQNTGELFF. The CDR3 DNA reads as TGTGCCAGCAGGTCCGGGACACAGAACACCGGGGAGCTGTTTTTT.

The chain combines TRBV9 with TRBJ2-6; tentatively, D is TRBD1 (5 bases). Germline V lookup: CDR1 SGDLS, CDR2 YYNGEE. This CDR3 has 20 amino acids. Trimming left V 0 bases short and J 0 bases short, with 19 bases between. The CDR3 loop reads CASSVEVTEHLSSGANVLTF. The CDR3 DNA reads TGTGCCAGCAGCGTAGAAGTGACAGAGCACCTCTCCTCTGGGGCCAACGTCCTGACTTTC.

The J gene is TRBJ2-7, the V gene TRBV27; 15 bases align to TRBD2. The length of the CDR3 is 18 residues. Unmatched junction bases numbered 11, after V lost 2 bases and J lost 6 bases. Germline CDR1 reads MNHEY; CDR2 reads SMNVEV (reference sequence). The CDR3 DNA follows: TGTGCCAGCAGTTTAGGGACTAGCGGGGGGCAATTCAGAATCGAGCAGTACTTC. This translates into CASSLGTSGGQFRIEQYF.

V usage is TRBV10-3 and J usage is TRBJ2-1; 9 bases agree with TRBD1. This CDR3 region has 19 residues. CDR1 and CDR2 (germline): ENHRY, SYGVKD. The ends lost 5 bases at V and 0 bases at J; junction bases unmatched: 14. The CDR3 here is CAISKIGTGRQSSYNEQFF. CDR3 DNA sequence: TGTGCCATCAGTAAAATCGGGACAGGGCGACAAAGCTCCTACAATGAGCAGTTCTTC.

The sample holds a few counts of this clone. Sequence at one end of the junction differs from germline and may be a read error. The V call is TRBV4-3, the J call TRBJ2-3; 16 bases agree with TRBD2. CDR1 and CDR2 (germline): LGHNA, YSLEER. This CDR3 region has 15 residues. DNA of the CDR3: TGCGCCAGCAGCCCGGGACTAGCGGGAGGGACCGGGCCTGTTTTT. This translates into CASSPGLAGGTGPVF.

V gene TRBV4-2 combines with J gene TRBJ1-4; D is possibly TRBD1 (6 bases). CDR3 length: 15 amino acids. V was clipped by 1 base and J by 7 bases, with 13 bases between them. The germline gives CDR1 LGHNA, CDR2 YNFKEQ. The CDR3 sequence is CASSQGGGGGEKLFF. In DNA form, the CDR3 reads TGTGCCAGCAGCCAAGGCGGGGGCGGGGGTGAAAAACTGTTTTTT.